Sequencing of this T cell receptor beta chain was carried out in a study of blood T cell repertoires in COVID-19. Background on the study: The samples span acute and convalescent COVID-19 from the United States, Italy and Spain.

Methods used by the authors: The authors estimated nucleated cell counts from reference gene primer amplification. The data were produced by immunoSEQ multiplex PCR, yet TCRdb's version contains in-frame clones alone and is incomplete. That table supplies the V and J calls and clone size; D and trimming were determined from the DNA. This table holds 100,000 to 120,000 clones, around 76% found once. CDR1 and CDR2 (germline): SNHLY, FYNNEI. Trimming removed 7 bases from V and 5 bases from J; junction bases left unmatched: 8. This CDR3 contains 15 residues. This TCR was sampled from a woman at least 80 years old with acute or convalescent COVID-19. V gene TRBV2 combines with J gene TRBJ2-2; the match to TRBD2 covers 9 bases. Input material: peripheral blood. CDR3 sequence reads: CASTGGGARTGELFF. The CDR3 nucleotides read TGTGCCAGCACGGGCGGGGGGGCCCGGACCGGGGAGCTGTTTTTT.